This T cell receptor (beta chain) stems from a study of blood T cell repertoires in acute mononucleosis (dated by TCRdb to 2020 to 2022). About the investigation overall: Acute-phase samples were taken within 2 weeks of symptom onset, representing the primary response. During acute infection, mean YVL-BR-specific and GLC-BM-specific cells made up about 2% and 1% of blood CD8 T cells. A mean blood EBV load of roughly 4 log10 genome copies per million B cells was observed during acute infection, and a mean blood EBV load of about 2.5 was observed at convalescence. Overall study results and their limits: Both chains appeared to be involved in GLC-BM selection, with public TCRbeta motifs on BV14-BJ2 and BV20-BJ1 together with a TCRalpha motif on AV5-AJ31. The low acute-to-convalescent clonotype overlap might be partly explained by sampling error, because only a fraction of each donor's blood was analyzed. Persistence into convalescence was observed for only around 9% of unique acute clonotypes, yet most of the response was made up by these persisting clonotypes, and the remaining acute clonotypes were seemingly replaced by new diverse de novo clonotypes. The cohort comprised only a few donors, so group averages rested on very few individuals.

Taken from the germline V gene, the CDR1 and CDR2 loops are SGDLS and YYNGEE. V lost 0 bases and J lost 9 bases; the stretch between them is 7 bases long. There are 12 amino acids in the CDR3, from cysteine to phenylalanine inclusive. CDR3 DNA is the only sequence kept; it has 36 bases, read in frame from the first base. The time point label, as the study defines it: acute infectious mononucleosis, at clinical presentation within 2 weeks of symptom onset (visit 1). Over primary infection, the study followed CD8 T cell responses to two immunodominant EBV epitopes: BRLF1 109 (YVL-BR) and BMLF1 280 (GLC-BM). A positive serum heterophile antibody test and EBV viral capsid antigen-specific IgM indicated primary EBV infection. As a first step, magnetic positive selection (MACS) was used to enrich total CD8 T cells from the PBMCs. A FACSAria III was used to sort live CD3+ CD8+ tetramer+ cells to a purity above 85%. Cell sorting used a PE-conjugated tetramer carrying the BMLF1 280-288 peptide. After tetramer sorting, TCR repertoires of EBV epitope-specific CD8 T cells were deep-sequenced directly ex vivo at acute infection and at convalescence. The donors were a few individuals between 18 and 29 years old who had clinical acute infectious mononucleosis along with laboratory evidence of primary EBV infection. Heparinized peripheral blood was drawn at clinical presentation with mononucleosis symptoms and again about 6 months later. Ficoll-Paque density gradient centrifugation was used to isolate PBMCs.

This clone was seen a handful of times. There are no base qualities to consult, and no much larger clone falls within one base. For TCR profiling, total RNA from at least 9,000 sorted tetramer+ CD8 T cells was reverse transcribed into cDNA. CDR3 regions were amplified by PCR with primers annealing to V and J regions, adding unique molecular identifiers to track templates. The immunoSEQ platform, including its sequencing and error-correction standards, was used to profile TCRalpha and TCRbeta chains. The paper's data handling went like this. Clonal copy numbers were corrected for sequencing and PCR errors, and IMGT conventions were followed to define CDR3s. Analysis was limited to productive rearrangements and used immunoSEQ Analyzer versions 2.0 and 3.0, and gene-pairing frequencies were further processed in Microsoft Excel. Circos plots were used to display V-J pairings, and MEME together with a custom motifSearch program was used to find CDR3 motifs. The OLGA algorithm was used to calculate the probability of generation of TCR sequences. Clonotypes seen at both visits were called persistent; those seen only acutely were nonpersistent; those seen only at convalescence were de novo. A public TCR was defined as an amino acid clonotype used by more than one donor. TCRdb limited this immuneACCESS table to in-frame rearrangements with V and J called. A share of clones is missing; checked studies link under half to unresolved V genes, and the rest is unexplained. Clone size and the V and J calls come from that table; the DNA yielded D and trimming. The sample yields over a thousand clones; 25% to 30% were counted once. The ten largest clones capture 53% of the sample.

The chain is encoded by TRBV9 joined to TRBJ2-4; a tentative D match to TRBD2 spans 6 bases. This specimen was EBV GLC epitope tetramer+ CD8+ T cells sorted from PBMCs, taken during acute infectious mononucleosis. In the paper's terms, the cell subset or site label means: CD8 T cells binding tetramer with EBV BMLF1 280-288 peptide (GLC-BM). The receptor was derived from a woman aged 18-29 years with infectious mononucleosis caused by EBV. The nucleotides are TGTGCCAGCAGCGTAGCCGGGGGCATTCAGTACTTC. This translates into CASSVAGGIQYF.